This T cell receptor beta chain stems from a study of T cell responses to AZD1222 COVID-19 vaccine. Assay used: immunoSEQ multiplex PCR; TCRdb lists only in-frame clones, some missing. The sample contains about 160,000 clones, about 91% of which appear only once. The V and J ends lost 2 bases and 4 bases, in that order; junction bases with no gene match: 5. The CDR3 has 15 residues. Germline CDR1 ENHRY, CDR2 SYGVKD. The material sequenced was peripheral blood, taken 28 days after the second AZD1222 dose. The chain employs TRBV10-3 and TRBJ1-1; 9 bases align to TRBD1. The TCR originated in an adult who received the AZD1222 COVID-19 vaccine. The CDR3 DNA sequence: TGTGCCATCAGTGAGCGGGGACAGGGTGGCACTGAAGCTTTCTTT. Translating gives CAISERGQGGTEAFF.